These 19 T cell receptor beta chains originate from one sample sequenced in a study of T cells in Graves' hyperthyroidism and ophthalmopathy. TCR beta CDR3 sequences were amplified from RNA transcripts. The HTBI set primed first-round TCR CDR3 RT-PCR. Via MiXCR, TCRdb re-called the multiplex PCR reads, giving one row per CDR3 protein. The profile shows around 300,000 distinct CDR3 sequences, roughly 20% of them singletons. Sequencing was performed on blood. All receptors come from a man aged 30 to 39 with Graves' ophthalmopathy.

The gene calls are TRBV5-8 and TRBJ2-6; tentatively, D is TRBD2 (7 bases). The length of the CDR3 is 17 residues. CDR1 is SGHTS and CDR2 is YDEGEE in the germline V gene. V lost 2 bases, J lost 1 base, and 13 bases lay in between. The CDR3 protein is CASSLGGALSGANVLTF. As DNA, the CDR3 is TGTGCCAGCAGCTTAGGGGGGGCGTTGTCTGGGGCCAACGTCCTGACTTTC.

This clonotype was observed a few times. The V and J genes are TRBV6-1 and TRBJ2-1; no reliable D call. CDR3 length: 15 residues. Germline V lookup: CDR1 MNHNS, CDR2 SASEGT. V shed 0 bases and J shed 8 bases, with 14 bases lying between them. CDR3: CASSEAPGRIHEQFF. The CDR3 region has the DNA TGTGCCAGCAGTGAAGCCCCGGGCCGAATTCATGAGCAGTTCTTC.

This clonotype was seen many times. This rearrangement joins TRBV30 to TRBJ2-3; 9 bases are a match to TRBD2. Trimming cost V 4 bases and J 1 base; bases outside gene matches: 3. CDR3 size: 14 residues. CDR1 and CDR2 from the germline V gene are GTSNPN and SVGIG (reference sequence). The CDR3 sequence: CAWKLAGRTDTQYF. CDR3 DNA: TGTGCCTGGAAACTAGCGGGCCGCACAGATACGCAGTATTTT. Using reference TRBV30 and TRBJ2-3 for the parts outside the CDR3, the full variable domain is SQTIHQWPATLVQPVGSPLSLECTVEGTSNPNLYWYRQAAGRGLQLLFYSVGIGQISSEVPQNLSASRPQDRQFILSSKKLLLSDSGFYLCAWKLAGRTDTQYFGPGTRLTVL.

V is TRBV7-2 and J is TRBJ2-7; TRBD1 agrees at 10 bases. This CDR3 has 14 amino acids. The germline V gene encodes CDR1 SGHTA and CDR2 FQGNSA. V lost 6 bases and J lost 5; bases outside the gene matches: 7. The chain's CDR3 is CASRSPGQGHEQYF. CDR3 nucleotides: TGTGCCAGCAGGTCCCCGGGACAGGGGCACGAGCAGTACTTC.

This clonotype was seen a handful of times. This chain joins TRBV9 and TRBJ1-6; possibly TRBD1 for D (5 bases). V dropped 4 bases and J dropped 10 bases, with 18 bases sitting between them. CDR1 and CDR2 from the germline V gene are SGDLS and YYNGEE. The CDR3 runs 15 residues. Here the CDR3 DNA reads TGTGCCAGCAGCTTAAGCGGGACGGGTCGCTCACCCCTCCACTTT. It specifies CASSLSGTGRSPLHF.

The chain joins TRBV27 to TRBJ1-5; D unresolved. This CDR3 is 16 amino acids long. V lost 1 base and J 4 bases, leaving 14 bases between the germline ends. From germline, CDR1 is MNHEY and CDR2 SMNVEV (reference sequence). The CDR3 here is CASSLYRIPGNQPQHF. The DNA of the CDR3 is TGTGCCAGCAGTTTATACCGCATTCCTGGGAATCAGCCCCAGCATTTT.

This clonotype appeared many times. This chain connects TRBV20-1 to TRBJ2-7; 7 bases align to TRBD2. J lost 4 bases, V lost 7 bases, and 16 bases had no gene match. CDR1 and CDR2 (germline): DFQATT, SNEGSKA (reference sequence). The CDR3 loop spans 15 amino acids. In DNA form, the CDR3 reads TGCAGTGGTCAAAATTGGCGGGAGAATACGTACGAGCAGTACTTC. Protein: CSGQNWRENTYEQYF.

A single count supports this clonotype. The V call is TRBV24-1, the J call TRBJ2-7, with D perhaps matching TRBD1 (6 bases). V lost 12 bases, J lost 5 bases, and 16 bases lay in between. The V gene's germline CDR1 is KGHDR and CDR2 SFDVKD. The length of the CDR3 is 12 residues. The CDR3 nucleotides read TGTGCCGCCCGGACAGTCCCCCACGAGCAGTACTTC. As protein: CAARTVPHEQYF.

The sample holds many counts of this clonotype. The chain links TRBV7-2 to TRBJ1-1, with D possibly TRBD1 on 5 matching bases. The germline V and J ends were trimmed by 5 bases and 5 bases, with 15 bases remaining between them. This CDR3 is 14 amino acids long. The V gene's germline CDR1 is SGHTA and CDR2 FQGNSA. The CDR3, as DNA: TGTGCCAGCAGCCCTCGGGGGGGGGGGACTGAAGCTTTCTTT. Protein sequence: CASSPRGGGTEAFF.

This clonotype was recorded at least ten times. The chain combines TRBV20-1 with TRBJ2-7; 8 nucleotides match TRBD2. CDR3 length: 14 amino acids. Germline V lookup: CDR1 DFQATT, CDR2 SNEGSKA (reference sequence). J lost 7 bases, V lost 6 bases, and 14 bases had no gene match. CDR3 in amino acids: CSARGTSYSREQYF. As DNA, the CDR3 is TGCAGTGCAAGGGGGACTAGTTATTCGAGAGAGCAGTACTTC.

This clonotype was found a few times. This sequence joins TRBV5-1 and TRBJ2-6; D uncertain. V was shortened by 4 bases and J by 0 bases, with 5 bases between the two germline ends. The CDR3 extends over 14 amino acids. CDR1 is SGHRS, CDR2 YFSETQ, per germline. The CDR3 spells CASSRDSGANVLTF. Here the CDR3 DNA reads TGCGCCAGCAGCCGCGACTCTGGGGCCAACGTCCTGACTTTC.

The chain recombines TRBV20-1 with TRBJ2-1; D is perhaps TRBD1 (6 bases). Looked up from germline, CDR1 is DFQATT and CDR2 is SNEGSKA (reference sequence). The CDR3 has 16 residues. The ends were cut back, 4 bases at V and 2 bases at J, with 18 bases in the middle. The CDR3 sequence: CSATTNLRGTYNEQFF. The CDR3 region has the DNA TGCAGTGCTACTACTAACCTCAGGGGCACCTACAATGAGCAGTTCTTC.

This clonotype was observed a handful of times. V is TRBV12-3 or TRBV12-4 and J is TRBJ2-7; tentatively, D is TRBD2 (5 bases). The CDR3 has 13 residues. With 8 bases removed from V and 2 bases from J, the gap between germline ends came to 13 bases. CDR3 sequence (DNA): TGTGCCAGCGCAAAAGCGGAGGCCTACGAGCAGTACTTC. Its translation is CASAKAEAYEQYF.

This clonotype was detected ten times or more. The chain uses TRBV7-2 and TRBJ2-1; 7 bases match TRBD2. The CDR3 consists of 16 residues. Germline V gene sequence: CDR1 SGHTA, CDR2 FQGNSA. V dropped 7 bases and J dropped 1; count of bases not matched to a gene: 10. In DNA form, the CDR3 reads TGTGCCAGCACTCCAGTGGGGGGGAGATCCTACAATGAGCAGTTCTTC. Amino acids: CASTPVGGRSYNEQFF.

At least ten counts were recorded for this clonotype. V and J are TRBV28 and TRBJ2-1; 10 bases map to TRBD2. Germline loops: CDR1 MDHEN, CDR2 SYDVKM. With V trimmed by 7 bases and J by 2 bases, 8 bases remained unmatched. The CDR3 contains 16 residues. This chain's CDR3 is CASTAPLAGAYNEQFF. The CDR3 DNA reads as TGTGCCAGCACCGCGCCTCTAGCGGGAGCCTACAATGAGCAGTTCTTC. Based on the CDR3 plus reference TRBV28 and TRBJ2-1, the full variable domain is DVKVTQSSRYLVKRTGEKVFLECVQDMDHENMFWYRQDPGLGLRLIYFSYDVKMKEKGDIPEGYSVSREKKERFSLILESASTNQTSMYLCASTAPLAGAYNEQFFGPGTRLTVL.

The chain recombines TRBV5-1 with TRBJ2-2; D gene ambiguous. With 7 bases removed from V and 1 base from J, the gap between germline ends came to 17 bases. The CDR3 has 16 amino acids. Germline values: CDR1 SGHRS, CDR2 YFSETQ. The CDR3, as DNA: TGCGCCAGCCGTCCTCCCGGCCTGGGGAACACCGGGGAGCTGTTTTTT. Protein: CASRPPGLGNTGELFF.

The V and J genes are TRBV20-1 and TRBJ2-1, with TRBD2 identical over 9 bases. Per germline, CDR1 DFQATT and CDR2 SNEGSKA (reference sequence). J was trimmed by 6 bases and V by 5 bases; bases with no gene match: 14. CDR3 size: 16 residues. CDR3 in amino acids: CSAAGLARPLSNEQFF. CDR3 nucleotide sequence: TGCAGTGCTGCAGGACTAGCGCGCCCCTTAAGCAATGAGCAGTTCTTC.

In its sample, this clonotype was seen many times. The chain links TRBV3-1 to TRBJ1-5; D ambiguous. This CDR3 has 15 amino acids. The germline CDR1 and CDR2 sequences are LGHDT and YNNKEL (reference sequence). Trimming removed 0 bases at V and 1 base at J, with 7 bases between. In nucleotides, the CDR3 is TGTGCCAGCAGCCAAGATCTATGGAGCAATCAGCCCCAGCATTTT. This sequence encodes CASSQDLWSNQPQHF.

CDR3: CSVEGDRGLSSSAKNIQYF. CDR3 nucleotides: TGCAGCGTTGAGGGGGACAGGGGGTTGTCAAGTTCAGCCAAAAACATTCAGTACTTC. This chain joins TRBV29-1 and TRBJ2-4; 11 bases map to TRBD1. The germline gives CDR1 SQVTM, CDR2 ANQGSEA. V was pared by 3 bases and J by 0 bases, with 13 bases of the junction left unmatched. The CDR3 consists of 19 residues. Full variable domain (remainder filled in from reference TRBV29-1 and TRBJ2-4): SAVISQKPSRDICQRGTSLTIQCQVDSQVTMMFWYRQQPGQSLTLIATANQGSEATYESGFVIDKFPISRPNLTFSTLTVSNMSPEDSSIYLCSVEGDRGLSSSAKNIQYFGAGTRLSVL.